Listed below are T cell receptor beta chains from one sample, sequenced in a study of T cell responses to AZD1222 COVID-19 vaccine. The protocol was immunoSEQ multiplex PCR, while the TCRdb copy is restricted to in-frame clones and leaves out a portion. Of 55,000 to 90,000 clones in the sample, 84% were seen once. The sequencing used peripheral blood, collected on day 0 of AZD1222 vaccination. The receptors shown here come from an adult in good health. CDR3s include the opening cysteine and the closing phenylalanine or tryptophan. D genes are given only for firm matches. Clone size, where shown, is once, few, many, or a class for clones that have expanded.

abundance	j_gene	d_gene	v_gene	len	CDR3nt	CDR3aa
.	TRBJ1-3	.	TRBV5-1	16	TGCGCCAGCAGCTTGGCGGGAATCGAGGCTGGAAACACCATATATTTT	CASSLAGIEAGNTIYF
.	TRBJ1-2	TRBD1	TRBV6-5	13	TGTGCCAGCAGCTTCGGGACAGGGAATGGCTACACCTTC	CASSFGTGNGYTF
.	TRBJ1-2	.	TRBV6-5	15	TGTGCCAGCAGTTTTGATGTGGGAGCTAACTATGGCTACACCTTC	CASSFDVGANYGYTF
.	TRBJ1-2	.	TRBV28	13	TGTGCCAGCAGTTTAGGCAGGGGATATGGCTACACCTTC	CASSLGRGYGYTF
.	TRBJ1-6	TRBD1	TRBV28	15	TGTGCCAGCAGCCTCGTCCCGGGACAGGGCTCACCCCTCCACTTT	CASSLVPGQGSPLHF
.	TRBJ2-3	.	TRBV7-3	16	TGTGCCAGCAGCCCTAATATCCGGACAGGAGGGAATACGCAGTATTTT	CASSPNIRTGGNTQYF
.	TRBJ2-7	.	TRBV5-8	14	TGTGCCAGCAGCTTGGCGACTTTGACCTACGAGCAGTACTTC	CASSLATLTYEQYF
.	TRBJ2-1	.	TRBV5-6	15	TGTGCCAGCAGCTTGCGTCATGCCGGAGGATCTGAGCAGTTCTTC	CASSLRHAGGSEQFF
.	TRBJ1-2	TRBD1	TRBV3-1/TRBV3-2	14	TGTGCCAGCAGCTCCCCCGCAACAGGGGCCGACTACACCTTC	CASSSPATGADYTF
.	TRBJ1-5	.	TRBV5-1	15	TGCGCCAGCAGCATCGACCCGGGGGGAAATCAGCCCCAGCATTTT	CASSIDPGGNQPQHF
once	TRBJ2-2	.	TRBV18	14	TGTGCCAGCTCACCGGGGGAGAACACCGGGGAGCTGTTTTTT	CASSPGENTGELFF
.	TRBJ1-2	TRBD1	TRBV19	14	TGTGCCAGTAGTCGGGACAGGGGAAACTATGGCTACACCTTC	CASSRDRGNYGYTF
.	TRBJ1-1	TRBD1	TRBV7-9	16	TGTGCCAGCAGCACGGACAGGAAAATACATTATTCTGAAGCTTTCTTT	CASSTDRKIHYSEAFF
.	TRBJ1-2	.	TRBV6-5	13	TGTGCCAGCCTCCTGACAATCGACTATGGCTACACCTTC	CASLLTIDYGYTF
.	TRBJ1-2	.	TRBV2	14	TGTGCCAGCAGTGAAGTAGCGAGTCTCTATGGCTACACCTTC	CASSEVASLYGYTF
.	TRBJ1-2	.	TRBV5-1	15	TGCGCCAGCAGCTTGGCGGCAGATGTTAACTATGGCTACACCTTC	CASSLAADVNYGYTF
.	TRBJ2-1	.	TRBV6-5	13	TGTGCCAGCAGTTACCGCCTAGAAACTGAGCAGTTCTTC	CASSYRLETEQFF
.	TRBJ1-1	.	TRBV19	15	TGTGCCAGTAGTATTTATCAGGGGATGAACACTGAAGCTTTCTTT	CASSIYQGMNTEAFF